This is a list of T cell receptor beta chains from one sample in a study of CD8 T cells in Susac syndrome. MiXCR, applied by TCRdb to the immunoSEQ multiplex PCR reads, yields one record per CDR3 protein. Among 65,000 to 100,000 distinct CDR3 sequences listed, approximately 96% were seen once. The sequenced sample consisted of CD8+ T cells from PBMCs. Receptor source: a human donor with Susac syndrome. Each CDR3 is given with its conserved first and last residue. D genes are given only for firm matches. Rows give clone size only sometimes, using once, few, many, or a class for an expanded clone.

TRBJ2-5,16,TRBV9,NA,NA,TGTGCCAGCAGCGCCGCGACGACAGGTTTCCAAGAGACCCAGTACTTC,CASSAATTGFQETQYF
TRBJ2-7,10,TRBV2,NA,once,TGTGCCAGCAAGGGGGAGGGGCAGTACTTC,CASKGEGQYF
TRBJ2-1,18,TRBV24-1,TRBD1,NA,TGTGCCACCAGTGAGCGAGCCCTGGGACAGGTAACCTACAATGAGCAGTTCTTC,CATSERALGQVTYNEQFF
TRBJ2-5,12,TRBV4-2,NA,once,TGTGCCAGCAGCCGAGCAAACGGGAACCAGTACTTC,CASSRANGNQYF
TRBJ1-5,15,TRBV9,TRBD1,NA,TGTGCCAGCAGCGTAGACGGGCAGGGGGCGAGGCCCCAGCATTTT,CASSVDGQGARPQHF
TRBJ1-5,13,TRBV24-1,NA,NA,TGTGCCACCAGTGATTCCCAGGGACAGCCCCAGCATTTT,CATSDSQGQPQHF
TRBJ2-1,13,TRBV29-1,NA,NA,TGCAGCGTTGAACCCCAGGGTTACAATGAGCAGTTCTTC,CSVEPQGYNEQFF
TRBJ1-4,16,TRBV28,TRBD1,NA,TGTGCCAGCAGTTTCAGGTTTGGGACAGAAGATGAAAAACTGTTTTTT,CASSFRFGTEDEKLFF
TRBJ1-2,16,TRBV20-1,NA,NA,TGCAGTGCTAGAGTCCCTCCGGGGGGAAAGGCGGGTGGCTACACCTTC,CSARVPPGGKAGGYTF
TRBJ2-7,16,TRBV20-1,TRBD1,NA,TGCAGTGCTAGAACATACAGGGGCCGTAGCTCCTACGAGCAGTACTTC,CSARTYRGRSSYEQYF
TRBJ1-5,16,TRBV20-1,TRBD1,NA,TGCAGTGCTAGAGTCGCCGGGACAGGGCGCAATCAGCCCCAGCATTTT,CSARVAGTGRNQPQHF
TRBJ1-1,15,TRBV4-1,NA,NA,TGCGCCAGCAGCCAAGAACCAGTTCCCGACACTGAAGCTTTCTTT,CASSQEPVPDTEAFF
TRBJ2-6,18,TRBV28,TRBD1,once,TGTGCCAGCAGTTCCAACCTCCTTACAGGGGAGCGGACCAACGTCCTGACTTTC,CASSSNLLTGERTNVLTF
TRBJ1-2,11,TRBV30,NA,NA,TGTGCCTGGAGTGTACCTCTTGGCTACACCTTC,CAWSVPLGYTF
TRBJ2-7,14,TRBV13,NA,NA,TGTGCCAGCAGCCACGATGGAGGGTCCCACGAGCAGTACTTC,CASSHDGGSHEQYF
TRBJ2-5,15,TRBV24-1,TRBD2,NA,TGTGCCACCTCGAAACTAGCGGGAGACGGAGAGACCCAGTACTTC,CATSKLAGDGETQYF
TRBJ2-7,15,TRBV7-9,TRBD1,once,TGTGCCAGCGTCGGGGCGGGACAGGGCTTCCACGAGCAGTACTTC,CASVGAGQGFHEQYF
TRBJ2-3,15,TRBV20-1,NA,once,TGCAGTGCTAGAGAGGCGGGGACTAGCACAGATACGCAGTATTTT,CSAREAGTSTDTQYF
TRBJ2-5,12,TRBV20-1,NA,NA,TGCAGTGCTAGAGCCGCCCTCGAGACCCAGTACTTC,CSARAALETQYF
TRBJ1-5,17,TRBV2,NA,NA,TGTGCCAGCAGTGAGAGGGCGGGGACATATAGCAATCAGCCCCAGCATTTT,CASSERAGTYSNQPQHF
TRBJ2-3,14,TRBV27,NA,NA,TGTGCCAGCAGTCAGACTTCTCGGGGCGATACGCAGTATTTT,CASSQTSRGDTQYF
TRBJ2-1,14,TRBV28,NA,once,TGTGCCAGCACCCTAAGACAGTCCTACAATGAGCAGTTCTTC,CASTLRQSYNEQFF
TRBJ1-2,14,TRBV20-1,NA,NA,TGCAGTGCTAGAGATAGCGCCGGGAACGCTGGCTACACCTTC,CSARDSAGNAGYTF
TRBJ2-1,11,TRBV28,NA,NA,TGTGCCAGCAGCTTCGTAGATGAGCAGTTCTTC,CASSFVDEQFF
TRBJ2-7,11,TRBV29-1,NA,NA,TGCAGCGTTGTCGACTCCTACGAGCAGTACTTC,CSVVDSYEQYF
TRBJ1-1,14,TRBV9,NA,once,TGTGCCAGCAGCGTAGGTTATGGGAACACTGAAGCTTTCTTT,CASSVGYGNTEAFF
TRBJ2-3,15,TRBV13,TRBD1,NA,TGTGCCAGCAGCTCCTCTGGACAGGGTTCAGATACGCAGTATTTT,CASSSSGQGSDTQYF
TRBJ2-3,15,TRBV5-6,TRBD1,NA,TGTGCCAGCAGCTTGGATGGGGGACAGGGGAATACGCAGTATTTT,CASSLDGGQGNTQYF
TRBJ2-5,14,TRBV7-9,NA,NA,TGTGCCAGCAGAAGCCCGGGTCTTCAAGAGACCCAGTACTTC,CASRSPGLQETQYF
TRBJ1-5,16,TRBV7-3,NA,NA,TGTGCCAGCAGCTATCCGGACGGGGATGGCAATCAGCCCCAGCATTTT,CASSYPDGDGNQPQHF
TRBJ1-6,15,TRBV25-1,TRBD1,NA,TGTGCCAGCAGTGGGGCGTTAGACAGGGGAACACCCCTCCACTTT,CASSGALDRGTPLHF
TRBJ2-1,16,TRBV4-3,TRBD1,NA,TGCGCCAGCAGCCATGACGGACAGGGGATTTCGGATGAGCAGTTCTTC,CASSHDGQGISDEQFF
TRBJ1-5,13,TRBV7-9,NA,NA,TGTGCCAGCACCAGCGGTAGCAATCAGCCCCAGCATTTT,CASTSGSNQPQHF
TRBJ2-7,12,TRBV28,NA,NA,TGTGCCAGCAGTCATAAGGCGTACGAGCAGTACTTC,CASSHKAYEQYF